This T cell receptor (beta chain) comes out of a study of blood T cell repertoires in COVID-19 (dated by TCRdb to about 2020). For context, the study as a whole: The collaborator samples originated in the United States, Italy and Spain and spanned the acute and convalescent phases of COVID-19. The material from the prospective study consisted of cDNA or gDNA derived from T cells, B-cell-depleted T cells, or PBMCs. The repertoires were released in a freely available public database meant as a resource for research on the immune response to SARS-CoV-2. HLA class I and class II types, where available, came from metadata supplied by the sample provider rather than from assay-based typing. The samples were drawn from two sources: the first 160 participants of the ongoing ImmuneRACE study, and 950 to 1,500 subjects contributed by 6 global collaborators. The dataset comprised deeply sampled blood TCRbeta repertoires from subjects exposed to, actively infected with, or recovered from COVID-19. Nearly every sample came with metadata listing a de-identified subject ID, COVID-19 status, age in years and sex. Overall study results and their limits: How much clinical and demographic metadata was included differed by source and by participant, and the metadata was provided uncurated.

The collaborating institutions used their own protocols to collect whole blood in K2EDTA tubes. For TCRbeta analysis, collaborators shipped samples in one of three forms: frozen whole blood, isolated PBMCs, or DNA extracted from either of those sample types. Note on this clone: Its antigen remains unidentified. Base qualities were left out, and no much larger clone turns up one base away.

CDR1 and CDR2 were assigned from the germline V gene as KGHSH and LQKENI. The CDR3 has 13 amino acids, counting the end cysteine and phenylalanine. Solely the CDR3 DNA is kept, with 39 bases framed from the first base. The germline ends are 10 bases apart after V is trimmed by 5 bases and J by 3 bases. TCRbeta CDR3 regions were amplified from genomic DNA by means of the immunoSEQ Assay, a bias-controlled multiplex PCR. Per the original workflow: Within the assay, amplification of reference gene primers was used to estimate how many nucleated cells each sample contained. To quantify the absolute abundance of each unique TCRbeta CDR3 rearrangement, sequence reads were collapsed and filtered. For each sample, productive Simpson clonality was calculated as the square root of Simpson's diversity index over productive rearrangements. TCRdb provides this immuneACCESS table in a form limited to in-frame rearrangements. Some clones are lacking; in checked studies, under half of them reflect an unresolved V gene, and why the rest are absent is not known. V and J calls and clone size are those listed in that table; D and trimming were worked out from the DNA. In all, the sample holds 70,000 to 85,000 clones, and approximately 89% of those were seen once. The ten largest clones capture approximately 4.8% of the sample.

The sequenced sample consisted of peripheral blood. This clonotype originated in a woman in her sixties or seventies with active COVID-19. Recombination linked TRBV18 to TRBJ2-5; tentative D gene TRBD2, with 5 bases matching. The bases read TGTGCCAGCTCATTCGGACTTAAAGAGACCCAGTACTTC. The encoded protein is CASSFGLKETQYF.